Following are 28 T cell receptor beta chains from one sample sequenced in a study of PD-1 blockade in classical Hodgkin lymphoma. The sample's time point: cycle 4 day 1 (C4D1), after six to seven weeks of nivolumab. With no exception, relapse followed autologous stem cell transplantation in all patients, and brentuximab vedotin exposure varied. Assay used: immunoSEQ multiplex PCR; TCRdb lists only in-frame clones, some missing. This sample has around 60,000 clones; 90% to 95% occur once, and the top ten carry about 8%. Specimen: peripheral blood mononuclear cells (PBMCs), collected before the fourth cycle of nivolumab. Receptors were obtained from a human donor with classical Hodgkin lymphoma.

The V call is TRBV5-4, the J call TRBJ2-7, with no clear D. The CDR3 loop spans 13 amino acids. With 4 bases removed from V and 5 bases from J, the gap between germline ends came to 13 bases. In germline, CDR1 is SGHNT, CDR2 YYREEE (reference sequence). The CDR3 loop reads CASSEIGADEQYF. The DNA for the CDR3 is TGTGCCAGCAGCGAGATAGGCGCGGACGAGCAGTACTTC.

J is TRBJ2-1 and V is TRBV6-5, with a possible D match to TRBD1 (5 bases). V was trimmed by 2 bases and J by 2 bases, leaving 10 bases between them. The CDR3 runs 15 residues. Germline CDR1 reads MNHEY; CDR2 reads SVGAGI. The DNA of the CDR3 is TGTGCCAGCAGTTACGGCAGGGAAGCCTACAATGAGCAGTTCTTC. It specifies CASSYGREAYNEQFF.

This sequence joins TRBV13 and TRBJ1-6, with no clear D. CDR1 is PRHDT and CDR2 is FYEKMQ in the germline V gene (reference sequence). With 4 bases removed from V and 5 bases from J, the gap between germline ends came to 9 bases. The CDR3 spans 14 residues. In DNA form, the CDR3 reads TGTGCCAGCAGCTACGGAGAAAATAATTCACCCCTCCACTTT. Encoded protein: CASSYGENNSPLHF.

V usage is TRBV7-8 and J usage is TRBJ2-5; 7 bases are a match to TRBD1. With V trimmed by 2 bases and J by 5 bases, 8 bases remained unmatched. CDR3 length equals 15 residues. Per the germline V gene, CDR1 is SGHVS and CDR2 is FQNEAQ. The CDR3 spells CASSLLRQGLETQYF. The DNA of the CDR3 is TGTGCCAGCAGCTTATTGAGACAGGGCTTGGAGACCCAGTACTTC.

In its sample, this clone was seen a few times. CDR3 amino acids: CASRSKDRGPQPQHF. DNA for the CDR3: TGTGCCAGCAGGTCTAAGGACAGGGGGCCTCAGCCCCAGCATTTT. The V and J genes are TRBV28 and TRBJ1-5; 11 nucleotides line up with TRBD1. The V gene end was trimmed by 6 bases and the J gene end by 6 bases; junction bases not matched to a gene: 7. The CDR3 covers 15 residues. CDR1 is MDHEN, CDR2 SYDVKM, per germline.

The chain is built from TRBV7-2 and TRBJ2-3; D might be TRBD2 (5 bases). With 1 base removed from V and 7 bases from J, the gap between germline ends came to 15 bases. Looked up from germline, CDR1 is SGHTA and CDR2 is FQGNSA. The CDR3 covers 15 residues. CDR3 amino acids: CASSLDPGSLNTQYF. CDR3 nucleotides: TGTGCCAGCAGCTTAGATCCGGGGTCCTTAAATACGCAGTATTTT.

CDR3 region: CASSLVSNTEAFF. CDR3 nucleotide sequence: TGTGCCAGCAGCCTCGTTTCCAACACTGAAGCTTTCTTT. V usage is TRBV11-2 and J usage is TRBJ1-1; unclear D gene. The CDR3 covers 13 residues. The germline V gene has CDR1 SGHAT and CDR2 FQNNGV. V lost 5 bases and J 2 bases, leaving 9 bases between the germline ends.

The gene calls are TRBV6-5 and TRBJ2-7; the match to TRBD1 covers 9 bases. The length of the CDR3 is 13 residues. The V segment lost 7 bases and the J segment 5 bases; nucleotides outside the gene matches: 6. The germline V gene encodes CDR1 MNHEY and CDR2 SVGAGI. The CDR3 spells CASMGTGRHEQYF. CDR3 in DNA: TGTGCCAGCATGGGGACAGGGAGACACGAGCAGTACTTC.

The chain links TRBV10-2 to TRBJ2-7; the match to TRBD2 covers 13 bases. With 7 bases clipped from V and 3 bases from J, the junction kept 15 bases outside the gene matches. From germline, CDR1 is WSHSY and CDR2 SAAADI. The CDR3 has 18 amino acids. CDR3 DNA sequence: TGCGCCAGCATAGGAGGGACTAGCGGGGCAAGGGGAAACTACGAGCAGTACTTC. Protein: CASIGGTSGARGNYEQYF.

The rearrangement links TRBV13 to TRBJ2-7, with D possibly TRBD2 on 6 matching bases. The CDR3 extends over 18 amino acids. Deletions cut 4 bases from V and 3 bases from J, with 25 bases between. Germline CDR1 is PRHDT and CDR2 is FYEKMQ (reference sequence). Written as DNA, the CDR3 is TGTGCCAGCAGCTCCACCGGATACGGGCGGGGCTATTACTACGAGCAGTACTTC. It specifies CASSSTGYGRGYYYEQYF.

The chain couples TRBV5-1 to TRBJ2-7; D is perhaps TRBD1 or TRBD2 (5 bases each). The germline gives CDR1 SGHRS, CDR2 YFSETQ. V was clipped by 2 bases and J by 3 bases, with 9 bases between them. The CDR3 is 13 residues long. CDR3 in amino acids: CASSFTGGYEQYF. The CDR3 DNA is TGCGCCAGCAGCTTCACAGGAGGCTACGAGCAGTACTTC.

The sample holds a few counts of this clone. This rearrangement joins TRBV7-9 to TRBJ1-3; unclear D gene. V was clipped by 0 bases and J by 0 bases, with 9 bases between them. Germline V gene lookup returns CDR1 SEHNR and CDR2 FQNEAQ (reference sequence). The CDR3 covers 16 residues. The CDR3 DNA reads TGTGCCAGCAGCTTAGCCCCCCGGGGCTCTGGAAACACCATATATTTT. Protein: CASSLAPRGSGNTIYF.

The rearrangement links TRBV18 to TRBJ2-7, with 8 bases aligning to TRBD1. Trimming took 3 bases from V and 0 from J; bases not matched to a gene: 7. There are 16 residues in the CDR3. The germline CDR1 and CDR2 sequences are KGHSH and LQKENI. The CDR3 nucleotides read TGTGCCAGCTCACCTGGCCCCGGACAGGGCTCCTACGAGCAGTACTTC. The encoded protein is CASSPGPGQGSYEQYF.

Here the CDR3 DNA reads TGTGCCAGCCGAGGGCTAGCCTATGAGCAGTTCTTC. It yields the protein CASRGLAYEQFF. The V and J genes are TRBV18 and TRBJ2-1, with TRBD2 as a possible D gene (5 bases). The CDR3 totals 12 residues. Trimming left V 8 bases short and J 8 bases short, with 13 bases between. Germline CDR1 KGHSH, CDR2 LQKENI.

The chain recombines TRBV21-1 with TRBJ1-5. TRBV21-1 is tagged as a pseudogene. CDR3 size: 16 residues. The CDR3 region is CASILFREDGNQPQHF. The CDR3 nucleotides are TGTGCCAGCATATTGTTCAGGGAGGATGGCAATCAGCCCCAGCATTTT.

The V and J genes are TRBV18 and TRBJ2-7; either TRBD1 or TRBD2 may supply D (5 bases each). CDR1 and CDR2 from the germline V gene are KGHSH and LQKENI. The CDR3 sequence is 16 residues long. Between the trimmed V and J ends, which lost 4 bases and 2 bases, there was a span of 18 bases. The CDR3 DNA is TGTGCCAGCTCACGTCCCTTTGGGACGGAACCCTACGAGCAGTACTTC. Translation: CASSRPFGTEPYEQYF.

The V call is TRBV29-1, the J call TRBJ1-4; 8 nucleotides match TRBD1. The V gene's germline CDR1 is SQVTM and CDR2 ANQGSEA. V shed 7 bases and J 3 bases; nucleotides not matched to a gene: 10. This CDR3 comprises 15 residues. The CDR3 is CSAYRTGTANEKLFF. The CDR3 region has the DNA TGCAGCGCATATCGGACAGGGACTGCTAATGAAAAACTGTTTTTT.

The chain couples TRBV6-1 to TRBJ1-5; D not certain. The CDR3 consists of 12 residues. CDR1 and CDR2 from the germline V gene are MNHNS and SASEGT. Trimming pared 6 bases from V and 7 bases from J, leaving 10 bases between. The CDR3 DNA sequence: TGTGCCAGCAGATCAGGTGGGCAGCCCCAGCATTTT. Translated: CASRSGGQPQHF.

V and J are TRBV7-2 and TRBJ2-1; 9 positions agree with TRBD1. This CDR3 contains 16 residues. The germline CDR1 and CDR2 sequences are SGHTA and FQGNSA. V lost 5 bases and J lost 6; bases outside the gene matches: 11. The CDR3 DNA is TGTGCCAGCAGCCCTAGCCCGGGACAGGGAGGCAATGAGCAGTTCTTC. This encodes CASSPSPGQGGNEQFF.

The gene calls are TRBV6-1 and TRBJ2-7; TRBD1 might be the D (6 bases). The CDR3 loop spans 12 amino acids. Germline V CDR1 and CDR2: MNHNS, SASEGT. The germline V and J ends were trimmed by 7 bases and 3 bases, with 10 bases remaining between them. The CDR3 coding sequence is TGTGCCAGCAATGGACAGAGCTACGAGCAGTACTTC. This codes for CASNGQSYEQYF.

V gene TRBV6-5 combines with J gene TRBJ2-3; no clear D gene. V was pared by 6 bases and J by 3 bases, with 4 bases between. Germline V gene lookup returns CDR1 MNHEY and CDR2 SVGAGI. The CDR3 is 11 residues long. The CDR3 bases are TGTGCCAGCAGCCAGACAGATACGCAGTATTTT. Amino acid sequence: CASSQTDTQYF.

The chain is built from TRBV20-1 and TRBJ2-4; D not resolved. The CDR3 is 11 amino acids. Germline V gene sequence: CDR1 DFQATT, CDR2 SNEGSKA (reference sequence). With 2 bases removed from V and 5 bases from J, the gap between germline ends came to 4 bases. The CDR3 loop is CSARSQNIQYF. The CDR3 DNA follows: TGCAGTGCTAGAAGCCAAAACATTCAGTACTTC.

The chain uses TRBV6-6 and TRBJ2-1, with TRBD1 matching 9 bases. This CDR3 is built from 15 residues. Trimming at V came to 4 bases and at J to 5 bases, leaving 6 bases not matched to a gene. Germline V gene lookup returns CDR1 MNHNY and CDR2 SVGAGI (reference sequence). The CDR3 loop reads CASSWGGTGHNEQFF. CDR3 coding DNA: TGTGCCAGCAGTTGGGGGGGGACAGGGCACAATGAGCAGTTCTTC.

J is TRBJ1-2 and V is TRBV6-5; maybe TRBD1 (5 bases). This CDR3 has 13 residues. V was trimmed by 0 bases and J by 8 bases, leaving 10 bases between them. The germline V gene encodes CDR1 MNHEY and CDR2 SVGAGI. The chain's CDR3 is CASSYSRGRGYTF. Written as DNA, the CDR3 is TGTGCCAGCAGTTACTCGCGGGGGAGGGGCTACACCTTC.

The rearrangement joins TRBV28 to TRBJ2-2, with 8 nucleotides matching TRBD2. Trimming cost V 5 bases and J 4 bases; bases outside gene matches: 9. This CDR3 has 16 amino acids. Germline CDR1 MDHEN, CDR2 SYDVKM. CDR3 sequence: CASSPAVAGTTGELFF. The DNA of the CDR3 is TGTGCCAGCAGTCCCGCGGTAGCGGGGACCACCGGGGAGCTGTTTTTT.

This chain connects TRBV27 to TRBJ1-2; the match to TRBD1 covers 9 bases. Trimming at V came to 6 bases and at J to 8 bases, leaving 16 bases not matched to a gene. CDR3 size: 16 residues. Germline V gene lookup returns CDR1 MNHEY and CDR2 SMNVEV (reference sequence). The CDR3 DNA reads as TGTGCCAGCAGCTATGCCGGCGACAGGGGGGCTTACGGCTACACCTTC. It codes for CASSYAGDRGAYGYTF.

This chain joins TRBV7-6 and TRBJ1-4, with D maybe TRBD1 (5 bases). Trimming cost V 1 base and J 5 bases, with 11 bases left between them. The CDR3 covers 15 residues. Germline lookup yields CDR1 SGHVS and CDR2 FNYEAQ. In nucleotides, the CDR3 is TGTGCCAGCAGCTTAGGACAGCCCCAAAATGAAAAACTGTTTTTT. It codes for CASSLGQPQNEKLFF. Supplemented by reference TRBV7-6 and TRBJ1-4, the full variable domain reads GAGVSQSPRYKVTKRGQDVALRCDPISGHVSLYWYRQALGQGPEFLTYFNYEAQQDKSGLPNDRFSAERPEGSISTLTIQRTEQRDSAMYRCASSLGQPQNEKLFFGSGTQLSVL.

The chain employs TRBV6-5 and TRBJ2-1; D gene uncertain. The germline V and J ends were trimmed by 6 bases and 9 bases, with 12 bases remaining between them. The CDR3 sequence is 12 residues long. CDR1 and CDR2 from the germline V gene are MNHEY and SVGAGI. DNA of the CDR3: TGTGCCAGCAGCGGCCCTCGTTCTGAGCAGTTCTTC. The encoded protein is CASSGPRSEQFF.